This is a list of T cell receptor beta chains from one sample in a study of blood T cell repertoires in COVID-19. The table came from immunoSEQ multiplex PCR; TCRdb's copy has only in-frame clones and leaves some out. The data hold 250,000 to 300,000 clones, with roughly nine tenths observed a single time. What was sequenced was PBMCs or T cells enriched from blood (not recorded which). The source is a woman between 55 and 75 years old who had recovered from COVID-19. Both conserved end residues are part of each CDR3. The D gene is left open where the match is weak. Size is stated for part of the rows, as once, few or many counts, or as a class when the clone is expanded.

clone_size j_call d_call v_call cdr3_aa cdr3_nt
. TRBJ2-3 . TRBV12-3/TRBV12-4 CASNGGSTDTQYF TGTGCCAGCAATGGCGGAAGCACAGATACGCAGTATTTT
. TRBJ2-7 TRBD1 TRBV24-1 CATSDLRDRGLESYEQYF TGTGCCACCAGTGACCTACGAGACAGGGGCCTAGAATCGTACGAGCAGTACTTC
. TRBJ1-5 . TRBV9 CASSVCRGNSNQPQHF TGTGCCAGCAGCGTTTGCAGGGGAAATAGCAATCAGCCCCAGCATTTT
. TRBJ1-1 . TRBV7-2 CASRGVWGTEAFF TGTGCCAGCAGAGGGGTCTGGGGCACTGAAGCTTTCTTT
few TRBJ2-1 . TRBV5-1 CASSQGLEGREQFF TGCGCCAGCAGCCAAGGACTGGAAGGTCGCGAGCAGTTCTTC
. TRBJ2-3 . TRBV24-1 CATSGWEDTDTQYF TGTGCCACCAGTGGCTGGGAGGACACAGATACGCAGTATTTT
. TRBJ2-5 TRBD2 TRBV27 CASRGGGALETQYF TGTGCCAGCAGGGGCGGGGGGGCCCTTGAGACCCAGTACTTC
. TRBJ1-1 TRBD1 TRBV10-3 CAISDHGRGRTEAFF TGTGCCATCAGTGACCACGGCAGGGGGCGGACTGAAGCTTTCTTT
once TRBJ1-4 . TRBV5-1 CASSLLVSAQLFF TGCGCCAGCAGCTTGTTGGTTTCCGCGCAACTGTTTTTT
. TRBJ1-4 TRBD1 TRBV27 CASAQTGRNEKLFF TGTGCCAGCGCACAGACAGGGCGGAATGAAAAACTGTTTTTT
. TRBJ2-1 TRBD2 TRBV19 CASSIAGAGRSEQFF TGTGCCAGTAGTATAGCGGGAGCGGGAAGGAGTGAGCAGTTCTTC
. TRBJ2-1 TRBD2 TRBV2 CASSEERGTTYNEQFF TGTGCCAGCAGTGAAGAGCGGGGGACAACCTACAATGAGCAGTTCTTC
. TRBJ2-7 . TRBV2 CASKSDFSYEQYF TGTGCCAGCAAATCCGACTTTTCCTACGAGCAGTACTTC
. TRBJ1-4 . TRBV10-3 CAISESGGDGLEKLFF TGTGCCATCAGTGAGTCGGGGGGGGACGGATTGGAAAAACTGTTTTTT
. TRBJ1-3 TRBD1 TRBV2 CASSGGQKNTIYF TGTGCCAGCAGTGGGGGACAGAAAAACACCATATATTTT
. TRBJ2-1 . TRBV4-1 CASSRSSEQFF TGCGCCAGCAGCCGGAGTAGTGAGCAGTTCTTC
. TRBJ1-1 TRBD1 TRBV29-1 CSVHTQGDTEAFF TGCAGCGTCCACACCCAGGGGGACACTGAAGCTTTCTTT
. TRBJ2-1 TRBD2 TRBV19 CASIRTSGTTYNEQFF TGTGCCAGTATTCGGACTAGCGGGACTACCTACAATGAGCAGTTCTTC
. TRBJ2-5 TRBD2 TRBV6-5 CASTPPLAGQETQYF TGTGCCAGCACCCCCCCCCTAGCGGGACAAGAGACCCAGTACTTC
. TRBJ1-5 TRBD1 TRBV13 CASSLNRGGNQPQHF TGTGCCAGCAGCTTAAACAGGGGAGGCAATCAGCCCCAGCATTTT
. TRBJ1-2 . TRBV10-3 CAISESNRDSYTF TGTGCCATCAGTGAGTCTAACAGGGATAGCTACACCTTC
. TRBJ2-5 . TRBV2 CASSPGFKVETQYF TGTGCCAGCAGTCCGGGGTTTAAGGTAGAGACCCAGTACTTC
. TRBJ1-6 . TRBV30 CAWSDHGRESSPLHF TGTGCCTGGAGCGACCATGGGAGGGAGAGTTCACCCCTCCACTTT
. TRBJ1-5 . TRBV28 CASSFTGNQPQHF TGTGCCAGCAGTTTTACGGGCAATCAGCCCCAGCATTTT
. TRBJ2-3 TRBD1 TRBV27 CASSFSGQGRDTQYF TGTGCCAGCAGTTTTTCGGGACAGGGGAGGGATACGCAGTATTTT
. TRBJ1-5 . TRBV7-8 CASSLRSGRPQHF TGTGCCAGCAGCTTAAGATCGGGTCGGCCCCAGCATTTT
. TRBJ2-7 TRBD2 TRBV5-4 CASSPTGTSNYEQYF TGTGCCAGCAGCCCAACCGGGACTAGTAATTACGAGCAGTACTTC
. TRBJ1-5 . TRBV15 CATSSYSNQPQHF TGTGCCACCAGCAGTTATAGCAATCAGCCCCAGCATTTT
. TRBJ1-5 TRBD1 TRBV28 CASSFRDRGRGGEPQHF TGTGCCAGCAGTTTCCGGGACAGGGGGCGAGGAGGGGAGCCCCAGCATTTT
. TRBJ1-2 . TRBV5-6 CASSWRGSGGYTF TGTGCCAGCAGCTGGCGGGGGTCGGGTGGCTACACCTTC
. TRBJ1-5 . TRBV30 CAWSGGGRVTQPQHF TGTGCCTGGAGTGGTGGGGGCAGGGTTACGCAGCCCCAGCATTTT